This T cell receptor beta chain appears in the sequencing data of a study of T cells in Graves' hyperthyroidism and ophthalmopathy. General study points: Blood also showed most of the thyroid clonotypes that were expanded above 0.001.

Amplification of TCR beta CDR3 regions was performed using RNA transcripts as template. The TCR CDR3 was amplified in a first-round RT-PCR using the HTBI primer set. TCRdb re-derived calls from the multiplex PCR reads in MiXCR, one entry per CDR3 protein. Of 400,000 to 500,000 distinct CDR3 sequences detected, about 15% appear once; the ten largest clones hold around 13%. This clonotype was counted only a few times. Its antigen is unknown. CDR1 and CDR2 from the germline V gene are LNHNV and YYDKDF (reference sequence). The V gene lost 9 bases and the J gene lost 1 base, with 9 bases spanning the gap. The CDR3 extends over 12 amino acids.

Sequences were obtained from blood. V gene TRBV15 combines with J gene TRBJ1-1; unclear D gene. The TCR sequence derives from a man younger than 30 with Graves' ophthalmopathy. The CDR3 DNA is TGTGCCACTGGGTGGGGGAACACTGAAGCTTTCTTT. Protein: CATGWGNTEAFF. The full variable domain, completed using reference TRBV15 and TRBJ1-1, is DAMVIQNPRYQVTQFGKPVTLSCSQTLNHNVMYWYQQKSSQAPKLLFHYYDKDFNNEADTPDNFQSRRPNTSFCFLDIRSPGLGDTAMYLCATGWGNTEAFFGQGTRLTVV.